Listed here is a single T cell receptor beta chain. The antigen is unknown. The junction differs from germline at one of its ends, possibly a read error. Germline CDR1 reads MNHNS; CDR2 reads SASEGT. The CDR3 covers 15 residues. The sample originates from a study of cytomegalovirus exposure and HLA in healthy donors. Study-wide background: From donors who were HLA-typed, an early data release held approximately 80 million unique TCRs. General study findings and limits: Data from an earlier analysis indicated that most TCR beta V segments were productive either about 87% or about 30% of the time. The authors enumerated over 150 TCR beta chains as linked to cytomegalovirus.

The PCR used 60 Vbeta and 13 Jbeta primers. Some clones are missing from TCRdb's copy, which holds only in-frame ones; the method was immunoSEQ multiplex PCR. The table records 110,000 to 150,000 clones, about four fifths of them present only once. At collection, donors were nominally healthy, but unrecorded immune exposures were probable. Sample: PBMCs. The V and J genes are TRBV6-1 and TRBJ2-1; 9 positions agree with TRBD1. This TCR was recovered from a woman in her 40s in good health and CMV-seropositive. The CDR3 loop is CASSEAGQGYNEQFF. In nucleotides, the CDR3 is TGTGCCAGCAGCGAAGCGGGACAGGGATACAATGAGCAGTTCTTC.